The 29 T cell receptor beta chains given below trace back to one sample, sequenced in a study of cytomegalovirus exposure and HLA in healthy donors. Both 60 Vbeta primers and 13 Jbeta primers went into the PCR. Profiled with immunoSEQ multiplex PCR; TCRdb holds only in-frame clones, not every one. The sample contains 150,000 to 200,000 clones, about 9.4% of which appear only once. The specimen sequenced was PBMCs. Every receptor here comes from a woman aged 30 to 39 in good health and CMV-seropositive.

This sequence joins TRBV5-4 and TRBJ1-2; no reliable D call. The V gene's germline CDR1 is SGHNT and CDR2 YYREEE (reference sequence). The CDR3 is 15 residues long. Trimming cost V 0 bases and J 1 base, with 10 bases left between them. The CDR3 sequence: CASSLDLYGNYGYTF. The CDR3 nucleotides are TGTGCCAGCAGCTTGGATCTATACGGTAACTATGGCTACACCTTC.

This clone was seen only a few times. The J gene is TRBJ2-7, the V gene TRBV5-6, with 9 bases that match TRBD1. CDR1 and CDR2 from the germline V gene are SGHDT and YYEEEE. The CDR3 contains 16 residues. Trimming cost V 3 bases and J 2 bases; bases outside gene matches: 9. The CDR3 DNA is TGTGCCAGCAGCTCTCCGGGACAGGGTTTACCCTACGAGCAGTACTTC. Translation: CASSSPGQGLPYEQYF.

This clone was observed a handful of times. This chain joins TRBV6-1 and TRBJ1-5, with unresolved D. The germline V and J ends were trimmed by 6 bases and 1 base, with 10 bases remaining between them. Germline V CDR1 and CDR2: MNHNS, SASEGT. This CDR3 has 14 residues. CDR3 residues: CASRQFGSNQPQHF. The CDR3 bases are TGTGCCAGCAGGCAGTTCGGGAGCAATCAGCCCCAGCATTTT.

This clone was observed a few times. The rearrangement links TRBV6-5 to TRBJ1-4; D call uncertain. Germline V gene lookup returns CDR1 MNHEY and CDR2 SVGAGI. The CDR3 extends over 13 amino acids. V was cut by 2 bases and J by 8 bases, with 9 bases left in between. The CDR3 here is CASSYQPGEKLFF. The CDR3 bases are TGTGCCAGCAGTTACCAACCCGGGGAAAAACTGTTTTTT.

V is TRBV11-2 and J is TRBJ2-7; D possibly corresponds to TRBD2 (5 bases). Germline V gives CDR1 SGHAT, CDR2 FQNNGV. There are 11 residues in the CDR3. The V gene lost 3 bases and the J gene lost 5 bases, with 5 bases spanning the gap. The CDR3 sequence is CASSLEDEQYF. As DNA, the CDR3 is TGTGCCAGCAGCTTGGAGGACGAGCAGTACTTC.

The chain is built from TRBV12-5 and TRBJ1-2; D is perhaps TRBD1 (5 bases). Germline-derived CDR1 and CDR2 are LGHNT and FRNRAP. The CDR3 runs to 13 residues. V lost 2 bases and J 5 bases, leaving 9 bases between the germline ends. In nucleotides, the CDR3 is TGTGCTAGTGGTTTGTGGGGCCGGTATGGCTACACCTTC. It translates to CASGLWGRYGYTF. Filled out from reference TRBV12-5 and TRBJ1-2, the complete variable domain reads DARVTQTPRHKVTEMGQEVTMRCQPILGHNTVFWYRQTMMQGLELLAYFRNRAPLDDSGMPKDRFSAEMPDATLATLKIQPSEPRDSAVYFCASGLWGRYGYTFGSGTRLTVV.

This clone appeared a few times. The chain couples TRBV30 to TRBJ1-4; D gene ambiguous. The CDR3 is 14 amino acids. The germline V gene has CDR1 GTSNPN and CDR2 SVGIG (reference sequence). Trimming took 3 bases from V and 5 from J, leaving 13 bases between them. CDR3: CAWSVPGSNEKLFF. The CDR3 bases are TGTGCCTGGAGCGTACCCGGGTCCAATGAAAAACTGTTTTTT. Drawing the rest from reference TRBV30 and TRBJ1-4, the complete variable domain is SQTIHQWPATLVQPVGSPLSLECTVEGTSNPNLYWYRQAAGRGLQLLFYSVGIGQISSEVPQNLSASRPQDRQFILSSKKLLLSDSGFYLCAWSVPGSNEKLFFGSGTQLSVL.

The chain couples TRBV7-9 to TRBJ1-2; D is undetermined. V gave up 1 base and J gave up 6 bases, with 12 bases separating them. CDR3 length: 14 amino acids. Germline assignment: CDR1 SEHNR and CDR2 FQNEAQ (reference sequence). CDR3 bases: TGTGCCAGCAGCTTAGAGAATAGAGGGAATGGCTACACCTTC. It codes for CASSLENRGNGYTF.

The chain recombines TRBV2 with TRBJ2-2; 14 positions agree with TRBD2. Trimming at V came to 10 bases and at J to 4 bases, leaving 11 bases not matched to a gene. The V gene's germline CDR1 is SNHLY and CDR2 FYNNEI. The CDR3 consists of 17 residues. This CDR3 reads CAIQGLAGEGGTGELFF. CDR3 in DNA: TGTGCCATCCAGGGACTAGCGGGAGAGGGTGGCACCGGGGAGCTGTTTTTT.

In its sample, this clone was seen a few times. The chain combines TRBV4-1 with TRBJ2-5; TRBD1 aligns across 10 bases. Germline CDR1 MGHRA, CDR2 YSYEKL. The CDR3 runs 17 residues. The ends lost 3 bases at V and 5 bases at J; junction bases unmatched: 12. The CDR3 reads CASSQGSLRTGGETQYF. In DNA, the CDR3 is TGCGCCAGCAGCCAGGGGAGTCTTAGGACAGGGGGGGAGACCCAGTACTTC.

This clone has a handful of counts. This chain uses TRBV29-1 with TRBJ2-5; maybe TRBD1 (6 bases). The CDR3 loop spans 14 amino acids. Deletions cut 3 bases from V and 4 bases from J, with 15 bases between. Germline V CDR1 and CDR2: SQVTM, ANQGSEA. CDR3 bases: TGCAGCGTTGATGTGGGGGCAGGCGGAGAGACCCAGTACTTC. It encodes CSVDVGAGGETQYF.

The sample holds a few counts of this clone. V gene TRBV5-1 combines with J gene TRBJ2-2, with 9 bases that match TRBD1. CDR3 length: 15 residues. With V trimmed by 4 bases and J by 7 bases, 8 bases remained unmatched. The germline CDR1 and CDR2 sequences are SGHRS and YFSETQ. DNA of the CDR3: TGCGCCAGCAGCCCCCGGACAGGGGATGGCGGGGAGCTGTTTTTT. This sequence encodes CASSPRTGDGGELFF. The full variable domain, rest sourced from reference TRBV5-1 and TRBJ2-2, is KAGVTQTPRYLIKTRGQQVTLSCSPISGHRSVSWYQQTPGQGLQFLFEYFSETQRNKGNFPGRFSGRQFSNSRSEMNVSTLELGDSALYLCASSPRTGDGGELFFGEGSRLTVL.

V gene TRBV6-1 combines with J gene TRBJ2-3; 9 bases are shared with TRBD2. There are 18 residues in the CDR3. Per the germline V gene, CDR1 is MNHNS and CDR2 is SASEGT. Germline trimming cut 4 bases from V and 1 base from J; bases unmatched to any gene: 12. The CDR3 here is CASSAGLAGRLGTDTQYF. DNA for the CDR3: TGTGCCAGCAGTGCGGGACTAGCTGGGAGGTTGGGCACAGATACGCAGTATTTT.

This clone was recorded a few times. The J gene is TRBJ1-2, the V gene TRBV19, with D maybe TRBD1 (5 bases). The length of the CDR3 is 12 residues. Looked up from germline, CDR1 is LNHDA and CDR2 is SQIVND (reference sequence). Trimming shortened V by 5 bases and J by 7 bases, and 11 bases separated the two germline ends. This chain's CDR3 is CASSSQGRGYTF. In nucleotides, the CDR3 is TGTGCCAGTAGTTCTCAGGGTCGTGGCTACACCTTC.

In this sample, this clone turned up a few times. This chain connects TRBV29-1 to TRBJ1-2; D is unresolved. V shed 3 bases and J shed 2 bases, with 13 bases lying between them. Germline V gives CDR1 SQVTM, CDR2 ANQGSEA. This CDR3 has 14 amino acids. The CDR3 is CSVESWAGNYGYTF. The CDR3 DNA follows: TGCAGCGTTGAGAGTTGGGCCGGAAACTATGGCTACACCTTC.

This clone has more than one count but fewer than ten. The genes are TRBV5-1 and TRBJ2-3; D might be TRBD2 (6 bases). Germline values: CDR1 SGHRS, CDR2 YFSETQ. Trimming cost V 0 bases and J 6 bases, with 11 bases left between them. The CDR3 is 14 amino acids. The CDR3 loop is CASSLVEAGDTQYF. The CDR3 DNA follows: TGCGCCAGCAGCTTGGTGGAAGCGGGTGATACGCAGTATTTT. The complete variable domain, with remaining parts taken from reference TRBV5-1 and TRBJ2-3, reads KAGVTQTPRYLIKTRGQQVTLSCSPISGHRSVSWYQQTPGQGLQFLFEYFSETQRNKGNFPGRFSGRQFSNSRSEMNVSTLELGDSALYLCASSLVEAGDTQYFGPGTRLTVL.

This clone was observed a few times. The CDR3 spells CAWSLGGDLRGNTIYF. The CDR3 coding sequence is TGTGCCTGGAGCCTCGGCGGGGACCTGCGGGGAAACACCATATATTTT. The chain couples TRBV30 to TRBJ1-3, with D maybe TRBD1 (5 bases). CDR3 length equals 16 residues. The ends were cut back, 3 bases at V and 4 bases at J, with 19 bases in the middle. The germline gives CDR1 GTSNPN, CDR2 SVGIG (reference sequence).

The gene calls are TRBV1 and TRBJ1-1; TRBD1, the table's D call, lacks a check against the DNA. TRBV1 is a pseudogene segment. There are 15 residues in the CDR3. The CDR3 nucleotides are TGCACCAGCAGCCAAAGGCGCACAGGGGACACTGAAGCTTTCTTT. Translated, it gives CTSSQRRTGDTEAFF.

This clone turned up a few times. Sequence at one end of the junction differs from germline and may be a read error. J is TRBJ1-1 and V is TRBV20-1; D call uncertain. Germline V lookup: CDR1 DFQATT, CDR2 SNEGSKA (reference sequence). The CDR3 sequence is 11 residues long. The CDR3: CSGGKAPGPPF. CDR3 sequence (DNA): TGCAGTGGAGGGAAGGCACCGGGCCCTCCTTTT.

Regarding this clone: Other DNA sequences in this specimen translate into the identical CDR3. The CDR3 DNA reads as TGCGCCAGCAGCTTGCAGGGGGCTGGCACAGATACGCAGTATTTT. Its protein product is CASSLQGAGTDTQYF. The chain joins TRBV5-1 to TRBJ2-3; 8 bases agree with TRBD1. From germline, CDR1 is SGHRS and CDR2 YFSETQ. Trimming removed 1 base from V and 1 base from J; junction bases left unmatched: 2. The CDR3 totals 15 residues.

This clone was detected only a few times. CDR3 region: CASRQDRVNEKLFF. CDR3 in DNA: TGTGCCAGCAGACAGGACAGGGTAAATGAAAAACTGTTTTTT. J is TRBJ1-4 and V is TRBV7-2, with TRBD1 matching 8 bases. The germline gives CDR1 SGHTA, CDR2 FQGNSA. The CDR3 contains 14 residues. Losses at the gene ends were 6 bases for V and 5 bases for J; bases not matched to a gene: 5.

This rearrangement joins TRBV6-6 to TRBJ1-5; D remains ambiguous. Germline V gene data show CDR1 as MNHNY and CDR2 as SVGAGI (reference sequence). The CDR3 has 14 amino acids. Trimming shortened V by 8 bases and J by 0 bases, and 11 bases separated the two germline ends. The CDR3 bases are TGTGCCAGCTTGGAACACTATAGCAATCAGCCCCAGCATTTT. This sequence encodes CASLEHYSNQPQHF.

The V call is TRBV27, the J call TRBJ2-7; D might be TRBD1 (6 bases). The CDR3 loop spans 15 amino acids. V gave up 8 bases and J gave up 2 bases, with 19 bases separating them. CDR1 and CDR2 (germline): MNHEY, SMNVEV (reference sequence). CDR3 nucleotides: TGTGCCAGCGGATTAAAAGGGGGTTCTACCTACGAGCAGTACTTC. Translation: CASGLKGGSTYEQYF.

This clone was observed a few times. The CDR3 loop reads CASRREFGSYEQYF. CDR3 nucleotide sequence: TGCGCCAGCAGAAGGGAGTTCGGCTCCTACGAGCAGTACTTC. The chain combines TRBV5-1 with TRBJ2-7; a weak D match, TRBD2 (5 bases). Germline lookup yields CDR1 SGHRS and CDR2 YFSETQ. The CDR3 loop spans 14 amino acids. V was clipped by 5 bases and J by 0 bases, with 12 bases between them. Full variable domain (rest looked up from reference TRBV5-1 and TRBJ2-7): KAGVTQTPRYLIKTRGQQVTLSCSPISGHRSVSWYQQTPGQGLQFLFEYFSETQRNKGNFPGRFSGRQFSNSRSEMNVSTLELGDSALYLCASRREFGSYEQYFGPGTRLTVT.

This clone was counted only a few times. The chain couples TRBV27 to TRBJ1-2, with a possible D match to TRBD1 (6 bases). Between the trimmed V and J ends, which lost 6 bases and 9 bases, there was a span of 23 bases. This CDR3 is built from 15 residues. The germline V gene encodes CDR1 MNHEY and CDR2 SMNVEV (reference sequence). CDR3 residues: CASSLTGQGRSSYTF. In nucleotides, the CDR3 is TGTGCCAGCAGCCTTACGGGACAAGGTCGTTCGAGCTACACCTTC.

This clone was seen more than once but under ten times. The DNA of the CDR3 is TGCGCCAGCAGCCAATTCACAGGGACGCCTGAAGCTTTCTTT. Protein product: CASSQFTGTPEAFF. This chain links TRBV5-1 with TRBJ1-1; a weak D match, TRBD1 (6 bases). The CDR3 is 14 residues long. V was cut by 4 bases and J by 6 bases, with 16 bases left in between. Germline V gene lookup returns CDR1 SGHRS and CDR2 YFSETQ. Looking up the rest from reference TRBV5-1 and TRBJ1-1 gives the full variable domain: KAGVTQTPRYLIKTRGQQVTLSCSPISGHRSVSWYQQTPGQGLQFLFEYFSETQRNKGNFPGRFSGRQFSNSRSEMNVSTLELGDSALYLCASSQFTGTPEAFFGQGTRLTVV.

In this sample, this clone turned up a few times. The chain combines TRBV2 with TRBJ2-1; possibly TRBD1 for D (5 bases). This CDR3 is 13 amino acids long. Germline V gives CDR1 SNHLY, CDR2 FYNNEI. Trimming stripped 3 bases from V and 8 bases from J, with 11 bases between. CDR3 DNA: TGTGCCAGCAGTGATAAGTTAGGGGATGAGCAGTTCTTC. It is translated as CASSDKLGDEQFF. Full variable domain (missing parts from reference TRBV2 and TRBJ2-1): EPEVTQTPSHQVTQMGQEVILRCVPISNHLYFYWYRQILGQKVEFLVSFYNNEISEKSEIFDDQFSVERPDGSNFTLKIRSTKLEDSAMYFCASSDKLGDEQFFGPGTRLTVL.

The V call is TRBV5-4, the J call TRBJ2-5; 12 nucleotides line up with TRBD2. CDR1 is SGHNT, CDR2 YYREEE, per germline (reference sequence). V lost 4 bases to trimming and J lost 5 bases; unmatched junction nucleotides: 0. CDR3 length: 13 residues. For the CDR3, the DNA is TGTGCCAGCAGCGGACTAGCGGGGGAGACCCAGTACTTC. Protein sequence: CASSGLAGETQYF.

The chain recombines TRBV5-4 with TRBJ2-7, with a weak D call TRBD1 (6 bases). Per the germline V gene, CDR1 is SGHNT and CDR2 is YYREEE (reference sequence). The CDR3 runs 13 residues. The germline V and J ends were trimmed by 3 bases and 3 bases, with 10 bases remaining between them. CDR3 in DNA: TGTGCCAGCAGCTCTGGACAGAGCTACGAGCAGTACTTC. Protein: CASSSGQSYEQYF. The full variable domain, with the rest looked up from reference TRBV5-4 and TRBJ2-7, is ETGVTQSPTHLIKTRGQQVTLRCSSQSGHNTVSWYQQALGQGPQFIFQYYREEENGRGNFPPRFSGLQFPNYSSELNVNALELDDSALYLCASSSGQSYEQYFGPGTRLTVT.